This T cell receptor beta chain was identified during a study of cytomegalovirus exposure and HLA in healthy donors. About this clone: Antigen unknown.

CDR1 and CDR2 (germline): SGHAT, FQNNGV. Trimming took off 1 base at V and 1 base at J, with 11 bases between the two ends. CDR3 length equals 15 residues. The PCR had 60 Vbeta and 13 Jbeta primers. Here immunoSEQ multiplex PCR was the method, and the copy in TCRdb shows in-frame clones only, minus some. The data hold about 150,000 clones, with 75% to 80% observed a single time. Study results and caveats: Later analysis showed most CMV-associated TCR beta chains appearing HLA-restricted. Several V segments, TRBV6-2 and TRBV6-3 among them, could not be told apart and were dropped. An analysis that was carried out later associated 16,000 or so TCR beta sequences with HLA alleles at 0.05 false discovery rate.

The clonotype originates from a male donor in good health and CMV-seronegative. The sample taken for sequencing was PBMCs. The chain has TRBV11-2 and TRBJ2-7, with D possibly being TRBD2 (5 bases). CDR3 bases: TGTGCCAGCAGCTTAGCTTTTGAGCGGTCCTACGAGCAGTACTTC. Its translation is CASSLAFERSYEQYF.